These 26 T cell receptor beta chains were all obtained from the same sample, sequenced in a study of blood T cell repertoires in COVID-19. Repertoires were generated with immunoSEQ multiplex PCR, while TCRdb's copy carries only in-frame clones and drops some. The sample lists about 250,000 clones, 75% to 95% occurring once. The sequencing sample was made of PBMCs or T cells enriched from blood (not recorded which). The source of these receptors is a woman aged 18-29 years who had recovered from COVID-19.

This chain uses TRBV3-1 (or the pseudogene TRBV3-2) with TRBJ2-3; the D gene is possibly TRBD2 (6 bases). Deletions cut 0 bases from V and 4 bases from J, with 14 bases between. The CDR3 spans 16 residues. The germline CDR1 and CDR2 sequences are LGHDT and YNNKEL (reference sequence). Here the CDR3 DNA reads TGTGCCAGCAGCCAAGATCCGTCGGGAGCGGCAGATACGCAGTATTTT. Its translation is CASSQDPSGAADTQYF.

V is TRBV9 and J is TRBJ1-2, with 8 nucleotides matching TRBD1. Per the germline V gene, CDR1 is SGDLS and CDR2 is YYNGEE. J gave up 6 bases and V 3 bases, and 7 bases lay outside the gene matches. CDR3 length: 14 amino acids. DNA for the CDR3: TGTGCCAGCAGCGACCGGACAGGGCTCAATGGCTACACCTTC. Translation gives CASSDRTGLNGYTF.

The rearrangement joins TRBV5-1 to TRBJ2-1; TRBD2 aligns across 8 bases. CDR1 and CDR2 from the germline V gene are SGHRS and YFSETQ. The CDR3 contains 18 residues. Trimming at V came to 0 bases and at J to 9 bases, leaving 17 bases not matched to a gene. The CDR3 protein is CASSLAALSGGPRGEQFF. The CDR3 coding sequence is TGCGCCAGCAGCTTGGCCGCTCTATCGGGAGGGCCTCGTGGTGAGCAGTTCTTC.

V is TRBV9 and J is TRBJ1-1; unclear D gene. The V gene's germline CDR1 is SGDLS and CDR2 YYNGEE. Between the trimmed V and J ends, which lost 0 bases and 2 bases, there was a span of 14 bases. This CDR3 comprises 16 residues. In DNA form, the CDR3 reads TGTGCCAGCAGCGTAGCCGGCGGCGGGAGAAACACTGAAGCTTTCTTT. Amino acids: CASSVAGGGRNTEAFF.

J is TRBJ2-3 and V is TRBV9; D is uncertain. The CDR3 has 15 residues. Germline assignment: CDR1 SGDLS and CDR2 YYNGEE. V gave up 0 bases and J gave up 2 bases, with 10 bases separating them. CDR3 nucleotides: TGTGCCAGCAGCGTAGGCGTTAGCTTCACAGATACGCAGTATTTT. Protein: CASSVGVSFTDTQYF.

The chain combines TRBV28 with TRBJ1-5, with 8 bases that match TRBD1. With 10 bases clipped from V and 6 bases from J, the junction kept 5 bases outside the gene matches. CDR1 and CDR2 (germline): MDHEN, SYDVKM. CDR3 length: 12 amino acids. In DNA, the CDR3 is TGTGCCACTAGACAGGGGCCTCAGCCCCAGCATTTT. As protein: CATRQGPQPQHF.

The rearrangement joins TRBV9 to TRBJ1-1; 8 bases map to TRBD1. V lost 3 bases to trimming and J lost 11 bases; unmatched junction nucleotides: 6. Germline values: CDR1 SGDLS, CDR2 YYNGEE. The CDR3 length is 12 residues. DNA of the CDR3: TGTGCCAGCAGCGGCCGGACAGGGAACGCTTTCTTT. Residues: CASSGRTGNAFF.

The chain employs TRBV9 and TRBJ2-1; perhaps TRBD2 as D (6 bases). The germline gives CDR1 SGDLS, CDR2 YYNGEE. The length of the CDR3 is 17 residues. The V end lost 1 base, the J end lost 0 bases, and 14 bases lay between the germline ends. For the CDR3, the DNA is TGTGCCAGCAGCGTAAGGGACTTCACGAGCTCCTACAATGAGCAGTTCTTC. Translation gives CASSVRDFTSSYNEQFF.

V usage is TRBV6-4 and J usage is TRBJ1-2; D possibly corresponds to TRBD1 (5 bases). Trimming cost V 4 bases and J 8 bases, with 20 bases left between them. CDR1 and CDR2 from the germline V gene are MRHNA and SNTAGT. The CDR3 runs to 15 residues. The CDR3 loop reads CASSGAGPPGRGYTF. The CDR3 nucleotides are TGTGCCAGCAGTGGGGCGGGACCACCCGGCCGCGGCTACACCTTC.

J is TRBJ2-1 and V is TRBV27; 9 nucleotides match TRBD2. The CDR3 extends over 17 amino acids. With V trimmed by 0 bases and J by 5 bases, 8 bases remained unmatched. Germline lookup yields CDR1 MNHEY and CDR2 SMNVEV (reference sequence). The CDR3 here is CASSLSIGSGSHNEQFF. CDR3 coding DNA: TGTGCCAGCAGTTTATCGATAGGTAGCGGGAGCCACAATGAGCAGTTCTTC.

CDR3 region: CASSVQGTFTSPEAFF. CDR3 in DNA: TGTGCCAGCAGCGTACAGGGAACTTTCACTTCGCCGGAAGCTTTCTTT. The genes are TRBV7-6 and TRBJ1-1, with TRBD1 as a possible D gene (6 bases). This CDR3 spans 16 amino acids. Trimming left V 5 bases short and J 8 bases short, with 24 bases between. Germline V gene sequence: CDR1 SGHVS, CDR2 FNYEAQ.

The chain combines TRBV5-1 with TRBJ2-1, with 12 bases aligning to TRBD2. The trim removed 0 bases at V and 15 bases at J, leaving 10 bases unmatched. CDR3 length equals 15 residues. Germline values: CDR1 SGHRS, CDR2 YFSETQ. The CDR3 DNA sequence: TGCGCCAGCAGCTTGGGGCTAGCGGGAGGGCCTGGACTGTTCTTC. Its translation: CASSLGLAGGPGLFF.

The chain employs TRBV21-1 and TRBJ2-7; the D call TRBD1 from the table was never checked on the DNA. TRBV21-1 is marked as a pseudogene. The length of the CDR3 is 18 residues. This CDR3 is CASSKAPRRDRELYEQYF. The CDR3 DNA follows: TGTGCCAGCAGCAAAGCCCCCCGACGGGACAGGGAACTGTACGAGCAGTACTTC.

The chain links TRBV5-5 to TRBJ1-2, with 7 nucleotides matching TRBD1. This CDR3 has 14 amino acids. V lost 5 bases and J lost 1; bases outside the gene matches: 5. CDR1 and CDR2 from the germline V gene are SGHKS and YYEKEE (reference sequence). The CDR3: CASSSGTDNYGYTF. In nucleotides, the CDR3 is TGTGCCAGCAGTTCCGGGACAGATAACTATGGCTACACCTTC.

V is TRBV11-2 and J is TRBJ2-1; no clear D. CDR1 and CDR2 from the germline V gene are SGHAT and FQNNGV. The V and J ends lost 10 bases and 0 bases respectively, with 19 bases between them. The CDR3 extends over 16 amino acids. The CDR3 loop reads CATHRPLAVSYNEQFF. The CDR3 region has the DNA TGTGCCACCCATCGCCCCCTCGCGGTCTCCTACAATGAGCAGTTCTTC. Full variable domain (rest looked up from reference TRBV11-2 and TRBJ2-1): EAGVAQSPRYKIIEKRQSVAFWCNPISGHATLYWYQQILGQGPKLLIQFQNNGVVDDSQLPKDRFSAERLKGVDSTLKIQPAKLEDSAVYLCATHRPLAVSYNEQFFGPGTRLTVL.

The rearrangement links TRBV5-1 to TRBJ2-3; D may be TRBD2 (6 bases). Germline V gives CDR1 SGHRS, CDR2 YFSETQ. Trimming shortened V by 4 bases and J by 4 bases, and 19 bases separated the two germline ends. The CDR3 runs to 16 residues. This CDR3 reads CASSAGTWIFPDTQYF. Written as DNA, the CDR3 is TGCGCCAGCAGCGCTGGGACTTGGATATTCCCAGATACGCAGTATTTT.

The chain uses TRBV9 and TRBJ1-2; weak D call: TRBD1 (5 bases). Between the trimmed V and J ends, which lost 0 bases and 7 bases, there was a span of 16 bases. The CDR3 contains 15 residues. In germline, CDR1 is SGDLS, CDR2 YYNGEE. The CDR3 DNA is TGTGCCAGCAGCGTAGTCGCCGGGGCGGGAGGTGGCTACACCTTC. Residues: CASSVVAGAGGGYTF.

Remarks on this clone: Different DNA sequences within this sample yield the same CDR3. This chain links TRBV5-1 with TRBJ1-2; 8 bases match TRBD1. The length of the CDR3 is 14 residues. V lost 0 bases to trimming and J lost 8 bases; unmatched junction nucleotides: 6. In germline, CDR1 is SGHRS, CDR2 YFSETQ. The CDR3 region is CASSLGQGALGYTF. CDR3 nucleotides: TGCGCCAGCAGCTTGGGGCAGGGGGCGCTGGGCTACACCTTC.

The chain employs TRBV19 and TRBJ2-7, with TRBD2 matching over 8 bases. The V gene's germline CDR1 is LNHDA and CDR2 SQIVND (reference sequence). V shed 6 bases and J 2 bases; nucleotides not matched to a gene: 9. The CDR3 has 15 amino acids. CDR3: CASSGGAGRAYEQYF. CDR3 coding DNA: TGTGCCAGTAGCGGGGGGGCAGGGAGGGCCTACGAGCAGTACTTC.

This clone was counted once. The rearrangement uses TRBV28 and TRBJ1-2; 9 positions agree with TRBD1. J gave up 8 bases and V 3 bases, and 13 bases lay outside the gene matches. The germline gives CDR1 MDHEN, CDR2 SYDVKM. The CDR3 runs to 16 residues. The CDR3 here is CASSFRDRESFCGYTF. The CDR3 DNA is TGTGCCAGCAGTTTCCGGGACAGGGAGAGTTTTTGCGGCTACACCTTC.

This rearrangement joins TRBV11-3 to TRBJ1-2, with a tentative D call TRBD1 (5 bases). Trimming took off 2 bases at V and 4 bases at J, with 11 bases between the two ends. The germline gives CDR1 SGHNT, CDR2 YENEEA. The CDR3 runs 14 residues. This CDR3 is CASSLRGGTYGYTF. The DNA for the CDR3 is TGTGCCAGCAGCTTACGGGGAGGGACCTATGGCTACACCTTC.

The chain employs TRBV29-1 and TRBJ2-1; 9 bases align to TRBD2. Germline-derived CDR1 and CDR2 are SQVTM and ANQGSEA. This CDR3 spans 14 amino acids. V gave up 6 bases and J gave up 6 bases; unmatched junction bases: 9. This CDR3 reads CSVGLAGSFNEQFF. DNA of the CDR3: TGCAGCGTGGGTCTAGCGGGATCTTTCAATGAGCAGTTCTTC.

The CDR3 is CASSRGSNTEAFF. In nucleotides, the CDR3 is TGTGCCAGCAGTAGGGGCAGTAACACTGAAGCTTTCTTT. V gene TRBV7-8 combines with J gene TRBJ1-1, with D tentatively TRBD1 (5 bases). The CDR3 length is 13 residues. Trimming left V 6 bases short and J 2 bases short, with 10 bases between. Germline V CDR1 and CDR2: SGHVS, FQNEAQ.

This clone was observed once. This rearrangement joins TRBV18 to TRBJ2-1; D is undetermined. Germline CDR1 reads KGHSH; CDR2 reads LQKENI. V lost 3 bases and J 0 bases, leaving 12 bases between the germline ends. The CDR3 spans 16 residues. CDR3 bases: TGTGCCAGCTCACCCTTAGCTGTTAGCTCCTACAATGAGCAGTTCTTC. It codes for CASSPLAVSSYNEQFF.

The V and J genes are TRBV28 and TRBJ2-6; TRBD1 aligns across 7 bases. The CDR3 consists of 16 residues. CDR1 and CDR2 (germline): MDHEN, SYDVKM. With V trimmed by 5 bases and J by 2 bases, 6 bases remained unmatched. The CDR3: CASSQDQGAGANVLTF. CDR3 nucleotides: TGTGCCAGCAGTCAGGATCAGGGGGCTGGGGCCAACGTCCTGACTTTC.

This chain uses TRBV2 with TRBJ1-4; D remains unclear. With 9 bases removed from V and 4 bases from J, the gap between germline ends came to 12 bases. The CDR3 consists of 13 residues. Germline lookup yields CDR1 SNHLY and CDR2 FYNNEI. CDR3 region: CASVGLDNEKLFF. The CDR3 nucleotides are TGTGCCAGTGTGGGCCTCGATAATGAAAAACTGTTTTTT.